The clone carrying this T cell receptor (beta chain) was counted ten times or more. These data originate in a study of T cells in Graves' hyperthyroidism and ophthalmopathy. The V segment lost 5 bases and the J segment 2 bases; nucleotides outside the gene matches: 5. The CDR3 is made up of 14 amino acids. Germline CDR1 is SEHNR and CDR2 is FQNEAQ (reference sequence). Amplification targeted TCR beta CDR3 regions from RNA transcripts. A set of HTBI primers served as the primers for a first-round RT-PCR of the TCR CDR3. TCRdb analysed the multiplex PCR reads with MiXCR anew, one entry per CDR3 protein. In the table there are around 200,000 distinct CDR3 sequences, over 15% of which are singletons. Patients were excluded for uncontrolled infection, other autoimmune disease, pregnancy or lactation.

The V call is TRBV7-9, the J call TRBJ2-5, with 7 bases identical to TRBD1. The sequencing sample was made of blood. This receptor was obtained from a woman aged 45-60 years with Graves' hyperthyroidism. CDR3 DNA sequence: TGTGCCAGCAGCCGCAGGGGGACACAAGAGACCCAGTACTTC. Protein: CASSRRGTQETQYF.